This paragraph covers one T cell receptor beta chain sequence. Seattle patient enrollment occurred during active infection, with longitudinal follow-up thereafter. CDR3 length: 17 amino acids. CDR1 and CDR2 from the germline V gene are KGHSH and LQKENI. Trimming stripped 2 bases from V and 2 bases from J, with 13 bases between. Per the original methods: Quantification of nucleated cells was approximated via reference gene primer amplification. Assay used: immunoSEQ multiplex PCR; TCRdb lists only in-frame clones, some missing. The V and J calls and clone size are taken from that table; D and trimming were inferred from the DNA. The sample shows roughly 180,000 clones, roughly 76% of them seen only once. The data were obtained in a study of blood T cell repertoires in COVID-19. Turning to the study itself: T cells, B-cell-depleted T cells, or PBMCs supplied cDNA or gDNA.

The chain uses TRBV18 and TRBJ2-6, with D perhaps TRBD1 (5 bases). Sequencing was carried out using peripheral blood. The TCR originated in a woman in her forties with COVID-19, enrolled during active disease. The DNA for the CDR3 is TGTGCCAGCTCACCAAGTCAGGGTTTTACTGGGGCCAACGTCCTGACTTTC. Translating it yields CASSPSQGFTGANVLTF.